The entry below gives a single T cell receptor beta chain sequence along with its context. Its antigen remains undetermined. Nothing much larger sits one base from this clone, and base qualities are not available. The sample contains more than one DNA sequence encoding this CDR3. The CDR3 has 14 amino acids, counting the end cysteine and phenylalanine. Only the CDR3 portion is preserved as DNA: 42 bases, with reading frame beginning at the first base. The V and J ends are trimmed by 0 bases and 2 bases, leaving 8 bases between them. For CDR1 and CDR2, the germline V gene (reference sequence) lists SEHNR and FQNEAQ. Using the deep immunoSEQ assay, multiplex PCR amplified TCR CDR3 regions from genomic DNA. Extracted genomic DNA from each cell subset was spread evenly across all wells of several immunoSEQ 96-well plates, with each plate serving as a replicate. For sorted subsets, each replicate PCR was loaded with around 200 ng genomic DNA, equivalent to about 33,000 T cell genomes. Purified libraries were quantified with a Qubit 3.0 fluorometer, sized on a Bioanalyzer 2100, and re-quantified with the KAPA Library Quantification kit. Every immunoSEQ 96-well plate was sequenced on a separate single-read 150-cycle Illumina NextSeq 550 flow cell. The study's processing was this. The immunoSEQ output contained only junctional sequences without quality scores, so filtering could not match that applied to full-length reads. To assign V/J genes and CDR3, sequences were annotated using PyIR, a Python wrapper for IgBLAST v1.9, with IMGT germline references. Reads were removed for weak V/J assignments (E-value above 1e-6), missing CDR3, stop codons, out-of-frame junctions, or ambiguous translated residues. V3J clonotypes were defined as sequences sharing an identical inferred V gene, J gene, and CDR3 amino acid sequence. The percentage overlap between two repertoires was calculated by dividing the number of shared unique clonotypes by the size of the smaller repertoire. RTK rarefaction, the Chao1 estimator, and Recon v2.1 estimates of unobserved clonotypes were used to assess repertoire richness. For all TCRbeta clonotypes obtained by the gDNA method from a few donors, generation probabilities were computed with OLGA. TCRdb mirrors the immuneACCESS table, restricted to in-frame sequences. Some clones are absent from its copies; in checked studies, under half trace to an unresolved V gene, and the reason for the others is unknown. The V and J calls and clone size were taken over from that table, and D and trimming were inferred from the DNA. The sample has about 1.4 million clones on record, over 95% of them singletons. The ten largest clones take up 1.2% of the sample.

These data come from a study of shared clonotypes between healthy human individuals (TCRdb year 2020). Describing the broader study: Three men and two women, aged 18 to 49 years, made up the cohort. For each donor, CD4 naive and CD4 memory were each given three plates, CD8 naive was given two plates, and CD8 memory was given one plate. The study deeply sequenced blood TCR repertoires of five healthy adults to estimate repertoire size and the extent of clonotype sharing between individuals. To increase sequencing depth and limit assay-specific biases, TCR repertoire library preparation and sequencing were carried out by different laboratories using diverse techniques. Each donor's leukapheresis produced roughly between roughly 0.9 and 8.9 billion PBMCs. Paper-wide results and their limitations: The genetic and exposure-history diversity represented was limited by the small number of donors. Only blood was sampled, and tissue TCR repertoires likely differ from those in blood. Rarefaction of sorted-subset datasets indicated incomplete sequencing despite the large sequencing depth. About 4.5% of naive CD4, around 4% of naive CD8, roughly 2.5% of memory CD4, and around 0.4% of memory CD8 clonotypes were shared across a few donors. Clonotypes shared by all four sorted-subset donors showed higher generation probabilities than non-shared clonotypes. Pairwise subsampling indicated that sequencing depth was expected to affect the degree of clonotype sharing among donors. Estimated clonotype richness was generally larger for naive than for memory subsets.

Healthy HIV-negative adults with no recently reported acute infections or vaccinations were included as donors. Every donor was a Caucasian adult living in Nashville, Tennessee, USA. CD4+ T cells were enriched through magnetic negative selection, after which naive cells were positively selected on CD45RA and the remaining negative fraction served as the memory subset. Blood was collected by leukapheresis, and PBMCs were isolated by Ficoll-Histopaque density gradient centrifugation and then cryopreserved in liquid nitrogen vapor phase. Purity and quantity of every magnetically sorted T cell population were checked by analytical flow cytometry. From each sorted fraction, genomic DNA was isolated and quantified by UV absorbance on a Nanodrop 2000c.

The sample taken for sequencing was naive CD4+ T cells sorted from blood. Per the publication, the cell subset or site label means: CD45RA+ positively selected. The chain employs TRBV7-9 and TRBJ2-7; too little of a D gene remains to name it. This sequence originates from a man under 40 in good health. Here the CDR3 is given as CASSLAGTPYEQYF. The bases read TGTGCCAGCAGCTTAGCGGGAACACCCTACGAGCAGTACTTC.